The entry below describes one T cell receptor (beta chain). Its cognate antigen is unknown. This entry belongs to a study of T cell repertoires in cytomegalovirus infection. In the study overall: Shared public TCR beta signatures pointed to both CMV infection and a matching HLA type. Findings of the study overall: CMV carriers with the relevant HLA were identified by cumulative public TCR beta family frequency. In two of eight donors, the top clonotype was HLA-C-restricted CMV-specific.

Via MiXCR, TCRdb re-called the reads, giving one row per CDR3 protein. This sample has around 490,000 distinct CDR3 sequences, with 26% found just once. Source material: PBMCs. This TCR derives from a human donor in good health (CMV status not recorded). Some clones in this sample may be carry-over from other donors' samples.

CDR3 region: CASSWATPGETQYF. The DNA of the CDR3 is TGTGCCAGCAGTTGGGCAACCCCCGGGGAGACCCAGTACTTC. The chain combines TRBV6-1 with TRBJ2-5; no clear D. The CDR3 has 14 residues. The V end lost 5 bases, the J end lost 5 bases, and 15 bases lay between the germline ends. The V gene's germline CDR1 is MNHNS and CDR2 SASEGT.